This T cell receptor beta chain appears in the sequencing data of a study of CD8 T cells in ankylosing spondylitis. General study points: Earlier studies detected some motif variants in reactive arthritis synovial fluid and blood. The study looked at matched synovial fluid samples from ankylosing spondylitis patients. Disease-linked clones were reported to be significantly enriched there. Seemingly distinctive of ankylosing spondylitis blood was a TCR beta motif formed by eight highly homologous variants.

CDR1 is MGHDK and CDR2 is SYGVNS in the germline V gene. The CDR3 is made up of 12 amino acids. Trimming took off 0 bases at V and 4 bases at J, with 1 base between the two ends. The sample holds many counts of this clonotype. Its antigen is not identified. It was by quantitative 5'-RACE with molecular barcodes that TCR beta libraries were made. TCRdb re-called the 5' RACE reads with MiXCR, one entry per CDR3 protein. Of fewer than 150,000 distinct CDR3 sequences listed, more than 5.5% are singletons. The material sequenced was blood, either unsorted or a sorted T cell fraction (not recorded which). The clonotype was recovered from a female donor with ankylosing spondylitis or in good health (not recorded which). The gene calls are TRBV25-1 and TRBJ1-3; D uncertain. DNA of the CDR3: TGTGCCAGCAGTGAATACGGAAACACCATATATTTT. Translation: CASSEYGNTIYF.